This TCR beta chain was sequenced during a study of response to subunit inactivated influenza vaccine. Notes on the study in general: The authors proposed limited new T cell recruitment per seasonal influenza vaccination.

A few counts support this clonotype. Its matching antigen is unknown. Using its own MiXCR run on the RT-PCR reads, TCRdb lists one record per CDR3 protein. Of 750,000 to 850,000 distinct CDR3 sequences in the sample, around a sixth were seen once. From germline, CDR1 is LGHDT and CDR2 YNNKEL (reference sequence). The CDR3 length is 20 residues. V gave up 5 bases and J gave up 5 bases; unmatched junction bases: 18. The TCR was taken from a man in his fifties who received an inactivated influenza vaccine. The rearrangement joins TRBV3-1 to TRBJ2-2; 12 positions match TRBD2. Specimen: PBMCs from blood, collected about 5 days after vaccination. The CDR3 loop reads CASSNLPPPSGRAWTGELFF. DNA for the CDR3: TGTGCCAGCAGCAACCTCCCCCCTCCTAGCGGGAGGGCCTGGACCGGGGAGCTGTTTTTT. Based on the CDR3 plus reference TRBV3-1 and TRBJ2-2, the full variable domain is DTAVSQTPKYLVTQMGNDKSIKCEQNLGHDTMYWYKQDSKKFLKIMFSYNNKELIINETVPNRFSPKSPDKAHLNLHINSLELGDSAVYFCASSNLPPPSGRAWTGELFFGEGSRLTVL.